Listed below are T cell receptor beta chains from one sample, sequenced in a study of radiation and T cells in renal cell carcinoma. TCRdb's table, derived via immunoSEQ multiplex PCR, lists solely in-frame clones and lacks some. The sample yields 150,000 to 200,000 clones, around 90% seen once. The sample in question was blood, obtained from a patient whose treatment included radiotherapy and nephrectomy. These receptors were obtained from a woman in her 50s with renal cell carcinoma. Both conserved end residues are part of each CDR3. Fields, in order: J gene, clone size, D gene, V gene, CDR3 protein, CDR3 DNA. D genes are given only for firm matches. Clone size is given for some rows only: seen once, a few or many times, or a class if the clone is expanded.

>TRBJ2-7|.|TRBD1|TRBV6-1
CASSPGTGVGGQYF
TGTGCCAGCAGTCCCGGGACAGGGGTAGGTGGGCAGTACTTC
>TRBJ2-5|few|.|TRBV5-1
CASSFGVQETQYF
TGCGCCAGCAGCTTTGGCGTTCAAGAGACCCAGTACTTC
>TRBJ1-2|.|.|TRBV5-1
CASSLVFSPTNYGYTF
TGCGCCAGCAGCTTGGTCTTTTCGCCGACTAACTATGGCTACACCTTC
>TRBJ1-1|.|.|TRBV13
CASSPGQSEAFF
TGTGCCAGCTCCCCCGGGCAGAGTGAAGCTTTCTTT
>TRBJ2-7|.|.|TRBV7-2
CASSSLSHEQYF
TGTGCCAGCAGCTCCCTAAGCCACGAGCAGTACTTC
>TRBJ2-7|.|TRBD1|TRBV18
CASSPRDSPYEQYF
TGTGCCAGCTCACCCCGGGACAGCCCCTACGAGCAGTACTTC
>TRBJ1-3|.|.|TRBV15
CATSRSNTIYF
TGTGCCACCAGCAGGTCGAACACCATATATTTT
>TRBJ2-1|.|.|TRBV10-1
CASSESRKHNEQFF
TGCGCCAGCAGTGAGTCTAGGAAACACAATGAGCAGTTCTTC
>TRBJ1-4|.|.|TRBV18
CASSQIPGIGEKLFF
TGTGCCAGCTCACAGATCCCAGGGATTGGTGAAAAACTGTTTTTT
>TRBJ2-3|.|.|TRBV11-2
CASSLDLGLTTDTQYF
TGTGCCAGCAGCTTAGATCTAGGACTTACCACAGATACGCAGTATTTT
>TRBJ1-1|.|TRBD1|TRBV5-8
CASSLETGNDEAFF
TGTGCCAGCAGCTTGGAGACAGGGAATGACGAAGCTTTCTTT
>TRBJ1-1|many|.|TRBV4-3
CASSQAGNTEAFF
TGCGCCAGCAGCCAAGCCGGGAACACTGAAGCTTTCTTT
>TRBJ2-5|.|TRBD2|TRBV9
CASSVGRLAGVETQYF
TGTGCCAGCAGCGTAGGTAGACTAGCGGGGGTGGAGACCCAGTACTTC
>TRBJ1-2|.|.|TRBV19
CASSTISSDSGLYGYTF
TGTGCCAGTAGTACAATATCCTCGGACAGCGGACTCTATGGCTACACCTTC
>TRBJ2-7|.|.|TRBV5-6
CASSLVAGKSYEQYF
TGTGCCAGCAGCTTGGTGGCGGGGAAATCCTACGAGCAGTACTTC
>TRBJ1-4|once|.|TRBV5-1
CASRGQKNEKLFF
TGCGCCAGCAGAGGGCAGAAAAATGAAAAACTGTTTTTT
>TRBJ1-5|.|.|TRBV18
CASSPTDSNQPQHF
TGTGCCAGCTCACCTACAGACAGCAATCAGCCCCAGCATTTT
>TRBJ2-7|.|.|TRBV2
CASKAETATYEQYF
TGTGCCAGCAAAGCAGAGACAGCTACCTACGAGCAGTACTTC
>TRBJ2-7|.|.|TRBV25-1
CASSFSHEQYF
TGTGCCAGCTCATTCTCCCACGAGCAGTACTTC
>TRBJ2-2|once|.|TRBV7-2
CASSLGVKAELFF
TGTGCCAGCAGCTTAGGAGTGAAAGCTGAGCTGTTTTTT
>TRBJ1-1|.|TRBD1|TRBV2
CASIRDRGFTEAFF
TGTGCCAGCATTAGGGACAGGGGATTTACTGAAGCTTTCTTT
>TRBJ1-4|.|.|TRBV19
CASSFQGFNEKLFF
TGTGCCAGTAGTTTCCAGGGATTTAATGAAAAACTGTTTTTT
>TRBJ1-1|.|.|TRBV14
CASSQLGALDTEAFF
TGTGCCAGCAGCCAACTGGGGGCGCTGGACACTGAAGCTTTCTTT
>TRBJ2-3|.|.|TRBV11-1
CASSLATGRSADTQYF
TGTGCCAGCAGCTTAGCGACGGGGAGGAGCGCAGATACGCAGTATTTT
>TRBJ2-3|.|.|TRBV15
CATSRDRDTQYF
TGTGCCACCAGCAGAGATAGGGATACGCAGTATTTT
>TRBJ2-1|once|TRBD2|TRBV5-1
CASSLFPGLDYNEQFF
TGCGCCAGCAGCTTATTTCCGGGACTAGACTACAATGAGCAGTTCTTC
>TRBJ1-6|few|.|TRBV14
CASSQERSRSPLHF
TGTGCCAGCAGCCAAGAGAGGTCTCGGTCACCCCTCCACTTT
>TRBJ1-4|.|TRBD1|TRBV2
CASSGGTGREKLFF
TGTGCCAGCAGCGGAGGGACAGGGCGAGAAAAACTGTTTTTT
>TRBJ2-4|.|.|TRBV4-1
CASSPNAGMENIQYF
TGCGCCAGCAGCCCGAACGCCGGGATGGAAAACATTCAGTACTTC
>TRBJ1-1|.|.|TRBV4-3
CASSQYIFEANTEAFF
TGCGCCAGCAGCCAATACATTTTCGAGGCGAACACTGAAGCTTTCTTT
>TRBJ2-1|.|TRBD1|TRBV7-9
CASSFGDRVSNEQFF
TGTGCCAGCAGCTTCGGGGACAGGGTTTCCAATGAGCAGTTCTTC
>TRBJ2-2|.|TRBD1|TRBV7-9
CASSPLGQGAKYNTGELFF
TGTGCCAGCAGCCCCTTGGGACAGGGGGCCAAATACAACACCGGGGAGCTGTTTTTT
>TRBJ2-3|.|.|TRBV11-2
CASSPSLNTQYF
TGTGCCAGCAGCCCCTCCCTGAATACGCAGTATTTT
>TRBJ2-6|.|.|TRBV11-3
CASSLGGSGANVLTF
TGTGCCAGCAGCTTAGGAGGGTCTGGGGCCAACGTCCTGACTTTC
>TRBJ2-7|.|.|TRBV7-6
CASSLGTVSYEQYF
TGTGCCAGCAGTCTCGGGACGGTGAGCTACGAGCAGTACTTC
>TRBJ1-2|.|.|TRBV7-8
CASSPLPGGYGYTF
TGTGCCAGCAGCCCGCTTCCCGGGGGCTATGGCTACACCTTC
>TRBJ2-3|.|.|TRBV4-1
CASSLGTLEDTQYF
TGCGCCAGCAGCCTCGGGACTCTCGAAGATACGCAGTATTTT
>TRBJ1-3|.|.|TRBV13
CASSLTGTRSGNTIYF
TGTGCCAGCAGCTTAACCGGGACACGCTCTGGAAACACCATATATTTT
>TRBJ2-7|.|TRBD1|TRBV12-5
CASGLVDGQGARYEQYF
TGTGCTAGTGGTTTGGTAGACGGACAGGGGGCGAGATACGAGCAGTACTTC
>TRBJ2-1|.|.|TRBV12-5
CASGLDSYNEQFF
TGTGCTAGTGGTTTGGACAGTTACAATGAGCAGTTCTTC
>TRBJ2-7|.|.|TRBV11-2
CASSLVERGYEQYF
TGTGCCAGCAGCTTAGTGGAGAGAGGCTACGAGCAGTACTTC
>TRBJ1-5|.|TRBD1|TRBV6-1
CASSAGTGVSNQPQHF
TGTGCCAGCAGTGCCGGGACAGGGGTTAGCAATCAGCCCCAGCATTTT
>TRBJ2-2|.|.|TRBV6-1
CASYRLGGELFF
TGTGCCAGTTACAGATTGGGCGGGGAGCTGTTTTTT
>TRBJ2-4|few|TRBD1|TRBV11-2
CASSLRQGRDIQYF
TGTGCCAGCAGCTTGCGACAGGGGCGGGACATTCAGTACTTC
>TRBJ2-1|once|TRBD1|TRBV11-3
CASSKTGLNEQFF
TGTGCCAGCAGCAAGACAGGGCTTAATGAGCAGTTCTTC
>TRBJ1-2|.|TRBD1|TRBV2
CASRGTGSYGYTF
TGTGCCAGCAGGGGGACAGGGAGCTATGGCTACACCTTC
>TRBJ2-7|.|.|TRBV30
CAWSMGGAGEQYF
TGTGCCTGGAGCATGGGGGGGGCAGGCGAGCAGTACTTC
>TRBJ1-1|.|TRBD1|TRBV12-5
CASGLGTNRGPTEAFF
TGTGCTAGTGGTTTGGGAACAAACAGGGGCCCCACTGAAGCTTTCTTT
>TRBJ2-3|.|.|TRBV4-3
CASSLEAASTDTQYF
TGCGCCAGCAGCCTAGAAGCGGCGAGCACAGATACGCAGTATTTT
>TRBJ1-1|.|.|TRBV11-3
CASSSNGGDTSRNTEAFF
TGTGCCAGCAGCTCAAACGGGGGGGACACGTCCAGGAACACTGAAGCTTTCTTT
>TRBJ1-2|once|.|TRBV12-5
CASGKDSYLPHYGYTF
TGTGCTAGTGGCAAGGACAGTTACCTCCCACACTATGGCTACACCTTC
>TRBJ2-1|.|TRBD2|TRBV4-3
CASSQGFQKRGISYNEQFF
TGCGCCAGCAGCCAAGGGTTTCAGAAGCGGGGGATCTCCTACAATGAGCAGTTCTTC
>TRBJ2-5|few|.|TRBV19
CASSIGFQETQYF
TGTGCCAGTAGTATAGGGTTCCAAGAGACCCAGTACTTC
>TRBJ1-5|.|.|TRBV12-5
CASGVGYSNQPQHF
TGTGCTAGTGGTGTGGGGTATAGCAATCAGCCCCAGCATTTT
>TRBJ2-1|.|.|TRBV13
CASSSGYGEQFF
TGTGCCAGCAGCTCAGGTTACGGTGAGCAGTTCTTC